This TCR beta chain was captured in a study of T cell responses to AZD1222 COVID-19 vaccine. Overall study context: Both about-4-week and about-12-week second-dose recipients were combined.

Note on this clone: Antigen specificity is unknown.

Study-wide findings and caveats: In all cases, repertoires were sampled only after the peak T cell response. Just a handful of people given AZD1222 tested seropositive at baseline.

The table came from immunoSEQ multiplex PCR; TCRdb's copy has only in-frame clones and leaves some out. The sample comprises about 120,000 clones, roughly 89% of which are singletons, and more than 4.5% rests with the top ten. The clonotype was recovered from an adult in good health. This specimen was peripheral blood, taken on day 0 of AZD1222 vaccination.

Written as DNA, the CDR3 is TGTGCCATCGGGGATGGTCCCTATGGCTACACCTTC. Translated, it gives CAIGDGPYGYTF. The rearrangement links TRBV10-3 to TRBJ1-2; D remains unclear. Germline-derived CDR1 and CDR2 are ENHRY and SYGVKD. V was shortened by 8 bases and J by 4 bases, with 11 bases between the two germline ends. This CDR3 spans 12 amino acids.